This record looks at one T cell receptor beta chain sequence and its context. This CDR3 spans 12 amino acids. Trimming cost V 4 bases and J 5 bases, with 5 bases left between them. During its preparation, the TCRbeta library received unique molecular identifiers. TCRdb fed the PCR reads into MiXCR, producing one record per CDR3 protein. The profile covers 350,000 to 400,000 distinct CDR3 sequences, with about a fifth appearing a single time and 3% to 4.5% taken by the ten largest. The entry originates in a study of T-cell reconstitution after alpha-beta-depleted transplantation in children. The J gene is TRBJ2-2, the V gene TRBV12-3 or TRBV12-4, with D unresolved. The receptor's source is a human donor who donated a stem cell graft to a child with acute myeloid leukemia. The sample here was PBMCs from the stem cell graft donor, taken from the stem cell graft. DNA for the CDR3: TGTGCCAGCAGTTGGGGAACCGGGGAGCTGTTTTTT. Translated: CASSWGTGELFF.